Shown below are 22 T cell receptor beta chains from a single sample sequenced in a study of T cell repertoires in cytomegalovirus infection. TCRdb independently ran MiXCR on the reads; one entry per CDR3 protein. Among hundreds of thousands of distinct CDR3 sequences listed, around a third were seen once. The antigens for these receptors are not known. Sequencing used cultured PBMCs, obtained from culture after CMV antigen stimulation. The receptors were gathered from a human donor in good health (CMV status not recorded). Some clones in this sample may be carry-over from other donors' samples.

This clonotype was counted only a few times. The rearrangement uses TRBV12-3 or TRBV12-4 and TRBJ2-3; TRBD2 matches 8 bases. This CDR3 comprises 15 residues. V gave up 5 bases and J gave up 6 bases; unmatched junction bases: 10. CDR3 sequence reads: CASSRLSGIPDTQYF. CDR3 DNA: TGTGCCAGCAGTCGACTTAGCGGGATCCCGGATACGCAGTATTTT.

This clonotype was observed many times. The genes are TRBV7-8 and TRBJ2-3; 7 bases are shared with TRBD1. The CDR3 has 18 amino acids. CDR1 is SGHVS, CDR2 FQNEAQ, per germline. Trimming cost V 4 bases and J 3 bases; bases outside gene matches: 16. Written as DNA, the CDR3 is TGTGCCAGCAGCTCAACAGTCCGACTGGACAGGCTGACAGATACGCAGTATTTT. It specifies CASSSTVRLDRLTDTQYF.

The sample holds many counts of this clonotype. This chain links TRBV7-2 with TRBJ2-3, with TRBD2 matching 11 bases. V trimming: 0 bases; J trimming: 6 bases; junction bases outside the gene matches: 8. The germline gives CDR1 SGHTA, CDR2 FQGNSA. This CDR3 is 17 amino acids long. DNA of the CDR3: TGTGCCAGCAGCTTAGCGCTAGGACTAGCGGGTGTGGATACGCAGTATTTT. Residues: CASSLALGLAGVDTQYF.

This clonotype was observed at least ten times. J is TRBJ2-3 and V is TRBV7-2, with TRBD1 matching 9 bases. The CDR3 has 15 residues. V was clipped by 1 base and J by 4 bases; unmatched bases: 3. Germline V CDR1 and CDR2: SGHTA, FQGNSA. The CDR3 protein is CASSLGQGVADTQYF. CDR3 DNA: TGTGCCAGCAGCTTAGGACAGGGGGTAGCAGATACGCAGTATTTT.

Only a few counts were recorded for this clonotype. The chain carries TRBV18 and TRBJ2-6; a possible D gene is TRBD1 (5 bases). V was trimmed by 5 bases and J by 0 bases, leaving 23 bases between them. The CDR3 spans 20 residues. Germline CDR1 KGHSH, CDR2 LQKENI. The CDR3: CASSATPGAGPNSGANVLTF. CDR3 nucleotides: TGTGCCAGCTCAGCAACCCCGGGTGCAGGGCCCAACTCTGGGGCCAACGTCCTGACTTTC.

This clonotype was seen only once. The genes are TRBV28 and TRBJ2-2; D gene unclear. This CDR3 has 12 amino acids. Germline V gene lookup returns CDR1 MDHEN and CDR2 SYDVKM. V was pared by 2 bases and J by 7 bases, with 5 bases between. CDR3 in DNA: TGTGCCAGCAGTTTAGCGGACGGGGAGCTGTTTTTT. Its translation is CASSLADGELFF.

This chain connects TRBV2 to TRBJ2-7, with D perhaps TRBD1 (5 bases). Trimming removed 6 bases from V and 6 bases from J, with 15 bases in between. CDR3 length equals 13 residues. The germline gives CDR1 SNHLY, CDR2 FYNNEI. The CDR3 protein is CASRGAGSFEQYF. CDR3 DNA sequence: TGTGCCAGCAGAGGGGCAGGGTCTTTCGAGCAGTACTTC.

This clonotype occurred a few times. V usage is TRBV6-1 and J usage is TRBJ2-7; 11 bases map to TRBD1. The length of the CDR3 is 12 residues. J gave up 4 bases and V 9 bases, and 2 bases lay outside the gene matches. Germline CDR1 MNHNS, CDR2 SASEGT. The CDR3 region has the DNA TGTGCCAGTTGGGACAGGGGGTACGAGCAGTACTTC. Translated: CASWDRGYEQYF.

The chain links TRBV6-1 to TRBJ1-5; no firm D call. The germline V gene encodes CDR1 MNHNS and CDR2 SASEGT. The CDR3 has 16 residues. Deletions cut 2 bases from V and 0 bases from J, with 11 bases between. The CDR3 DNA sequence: TGTGCCAGCAGTGAAACTGGCAGTAATAGCAATCAGCCCCAGCATTTT. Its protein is CASSETGSNSNQPQHF.

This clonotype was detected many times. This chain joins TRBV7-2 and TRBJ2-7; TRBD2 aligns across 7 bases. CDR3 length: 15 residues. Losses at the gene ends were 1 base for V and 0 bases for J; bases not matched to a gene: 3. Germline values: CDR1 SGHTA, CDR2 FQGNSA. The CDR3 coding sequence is TGTGCCAGCAGCTTAGTTGGCGGGAGCTCCTACGAGCAGTACTTC. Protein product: CASSLVGGSSYEQYF.

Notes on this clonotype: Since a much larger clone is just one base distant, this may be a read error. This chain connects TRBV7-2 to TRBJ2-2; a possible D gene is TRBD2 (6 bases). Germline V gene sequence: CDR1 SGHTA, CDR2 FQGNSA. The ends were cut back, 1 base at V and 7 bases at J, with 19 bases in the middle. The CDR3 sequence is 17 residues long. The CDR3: CASSLVMSKDYIGELFF. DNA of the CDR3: TGTGCCAGCAGCTTAGTGATGTCCAAGGACTACATCGGGGAGCTGTTTTTT.

The CDR3 here is CASSPAGQGITGELFF. Here the CDR3 DNA reads TGCGCCAGCAGCCCAGCAGGACAGGGAATCACCGGGGAGCTGTTTTTT. This rearrangement joins TRBV4-1 to TRBJ2-2; 8 bases align to TRBD1. The CDR3 is 16 residues long. CDR1 and CDR2 (germline): MGHRA, YSYEKL. J was trimmed by 4 bases and V by 4 bases; bases with no gene match: 8.

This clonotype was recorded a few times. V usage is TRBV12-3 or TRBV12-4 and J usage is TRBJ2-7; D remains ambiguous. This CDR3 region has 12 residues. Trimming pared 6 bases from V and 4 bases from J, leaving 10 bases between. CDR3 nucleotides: TGTGCCAGCAGGGGGATCGAGTACGAGCAGTACTTC. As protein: CASRGIEYEQYF.

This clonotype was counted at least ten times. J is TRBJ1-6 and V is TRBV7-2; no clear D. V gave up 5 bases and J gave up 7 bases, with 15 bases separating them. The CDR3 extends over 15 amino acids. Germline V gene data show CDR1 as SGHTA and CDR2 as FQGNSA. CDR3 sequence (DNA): TGTGCCAGCAGCCTTCTGGGCGCAACAAATTCACCCCTCCACTTT. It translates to CASSLLGATNSPLHF.

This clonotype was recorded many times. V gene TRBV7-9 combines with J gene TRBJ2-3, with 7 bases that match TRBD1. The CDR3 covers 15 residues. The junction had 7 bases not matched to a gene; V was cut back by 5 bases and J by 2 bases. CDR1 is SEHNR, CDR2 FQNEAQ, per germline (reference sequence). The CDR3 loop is CASSTRDSLTDTQYF. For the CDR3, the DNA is TGTGCCAGCAGCACCCGGGACAGCCTCACAGATACGCAGTATTTT.

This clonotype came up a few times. The CDR3 protein is CASSGTTDTQYF. Here the CDR3 DNA reads TGTGCCAGCAGTGGGACTACAGATACGCAGTATTTT. This chain uses TRBV2 with TRBJ2-3, with D tentatively TRBD2 (5 bases). V was trimmed by 4 bases and J by 3 bases, leaving 5 bases between them. Germline assignment: CDR1 SNHLY and CDR2 FYNNEI. The CDR3 is made up of 12 amino acids.

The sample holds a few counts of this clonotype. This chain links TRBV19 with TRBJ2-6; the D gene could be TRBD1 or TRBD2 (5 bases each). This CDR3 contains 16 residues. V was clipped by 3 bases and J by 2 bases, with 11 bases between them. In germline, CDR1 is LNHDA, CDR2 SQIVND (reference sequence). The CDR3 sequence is CASSISRGTGANVLTF. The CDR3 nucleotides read TGTGCCAGTAGTATCTCACGGGGCACTGGGGCCAACGTCCTGACTTTC. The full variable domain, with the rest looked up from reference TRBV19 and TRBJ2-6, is DGGITQSPKYLFRKEGQNVTLSCEQNLNHDAMYWYRQDPGQGLRLIYYSQIVNDFQKGDIAEGYSVSREKKESFPLTVTSAQKNPTAFYLCASSISRGTGANVLTFGAGSRLTVL.

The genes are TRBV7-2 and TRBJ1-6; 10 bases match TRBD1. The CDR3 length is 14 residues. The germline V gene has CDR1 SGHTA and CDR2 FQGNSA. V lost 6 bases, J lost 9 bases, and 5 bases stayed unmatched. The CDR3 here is CASRRDRGLSPLHF. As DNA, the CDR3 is TGTGCCAGCAGACGGGACAGGGGCCTTTCACCCCTCCACTTT.

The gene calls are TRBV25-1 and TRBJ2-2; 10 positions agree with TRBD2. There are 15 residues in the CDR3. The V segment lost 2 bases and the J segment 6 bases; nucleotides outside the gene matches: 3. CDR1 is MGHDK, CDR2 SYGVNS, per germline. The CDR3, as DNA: TGTGCCAGCAGTGAAATTGGGACTAGCGCCGGGGAGCTGTTTTTT. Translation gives CASSEIGTSAGELFF.

The CDR3 DNA reads as TGTGCCAGCAGTTTCGACAGGGGACAAGATACGCAGTATTTT. Its translation: CASSFDRGQDTQYF. V usage is TRBV6-1 and J usage is TRBJ2-3; 8 bases are a match to TRBD1. Germline loops: CDR1 MNHNS, CDR2 SASEGT. The CDR3 runs 14 residues. Trimming at V came to 5 bases and at J to 5 bases, leaving 6 bases not matched to a gene.

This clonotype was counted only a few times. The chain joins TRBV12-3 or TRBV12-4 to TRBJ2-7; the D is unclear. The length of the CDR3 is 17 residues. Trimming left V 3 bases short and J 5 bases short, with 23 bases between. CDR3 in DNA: TGTGCCAGCAGTTTCTCTGCCACCCAGAGACCGTCGGACGAGCAGTACTTC. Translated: CASSFSATQRPSDEQYF.

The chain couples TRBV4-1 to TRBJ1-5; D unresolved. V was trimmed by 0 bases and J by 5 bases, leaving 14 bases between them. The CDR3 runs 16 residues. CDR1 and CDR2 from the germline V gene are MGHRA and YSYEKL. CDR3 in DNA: TGCGCCAGCAGCCAAGACCCCCTCAGGAGTCATCAGCCCCAGCATTTT. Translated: CASSQDPLRSHQPQHF.